This T cell receptor (beta chain) emerged from a study of beta chain features in type 1 diabetes listed by TCRdb under 2018. At the level of the whole study: Patients and healthy donors did not differ in mean age, gender distribution, total cell number or subset yield. Across all samples, approximately 100 million sorted cells were examined, and cell number per subset correlated strongly with RNA yield. Naive and central memory subsets were obtained from all 30 or so donors, but regulatory and stem cell-like memory subsets were isolated from only 8 patients and roughly eight healthy donors. The study compared the TCRB repertoires of sorted circulating CD4+ T cell subsets in recently diagnosed type 1 diabetes patients with those in matched healthy donors.

A single peripheral blood draw of about 120 mL on average was collected from each donor into heparinised tubes. A BD FACSAria II and a panel including CD45RO, CCR7, CD25, CD127, CD95 and CD27 were used to sort naive, central memory, regulatory and stem cell-like memory CD4+ T cells. A purity above 95% was achieved for all sorted populations. PBMCs were isolated right away by Lymphoprep density gradient centrifugation and were stained directly, without culture. Samples were stained and sorted in pairs, with one healthy donor and one patient per experiment, so that batch effects were minimized. The paper as a whole reports these results and caveats: Naive, central memory and regulatory TCRB repertoires appeared to be more similar among patients than among healthy donors. Type 1 diabetes patients showed a moderate but significant shortening of TCRB CDR3 length in all four CD4+ subsets. PCR might favor shorter templates, but patient and control samples were amplified and corrected together, so any skew would affect both groups equally. Because cDNA was sequenced instead of genomic DNA, activated cells with high expression could be over-represented, although the groups did not differ in activation or CD3 levels. Because the HLA sub-analyses included only small numbers of individuals, any influence of HLA type on TCRB rearrangement was left unresolved. At VDJ recombination sites, type 1 diabetes patients had fewer insertions and more deleted nucleotides, which implies abnormalities in thymic rearrangement.

There are 11 amino acids in the CDR3, from cysteine to phenylalanine inclusive. Only the CDR3 portion is preserved as DNA: 33 bases, with reading frame beginning at the first base. CDR1 and CDR2 were assigned from the germline V gene as MDHEN and SYDVKM. This clone was recorded a few times. This receptor's antigen is unknown. The input lacks base qualities; no much larger clone sits a single base away. The entire isolated RNA was reverse transcribed using the High Capacity cDNA Reverse Transcription Kit, and thus expressed TCRB transcripts were sequenced. Deep immunoSEQ sequencing was performed on naive, central memory and regulatory T cell samples, with an average of around 3.4 million total reads per sample. Sorted cells were lysed in RLT buffer and RNA was extracted with DNase-treated RNeasy Micro or Mini kits, depending on cell number. To prevent cross-contamination, each cell subset was processed individually, whereas patient and healthy donor samples were processed jointly. The immunoSEQ multiplex PCR was used to amplify TCRB sequences from cDNA, yielding 87-bp fragments that span the CDR3 region. Sequencing of the amplicons was done on the Illumina HiSeq platform. Per the authors' processing: Synthetic template baselines were used to correct PCR bias computationally, reads within Hamming distance 2 were collapsed together, and singletons that could not be merged were discarded. By aligning reads against IMGT, V, D and J genes, CDR3 length, and insertions or deletions at six rearrangement sites were assigned. Clonotype counts were normalized to sorted cell number within each subset before computing true diversity and Gini coefficients with the tcR R package. The overlap coefficient, calculated on TCRB nucleotide sequences, was used to quantify repertoire sharing. As stored in TCRdb, this immuneACCESS dataset retains in-frame rearrangements with V and J assigned. A fraction of the clones does not appear; measured against another copy, unresolved V genes explain less than half of the discrepancy, and the remainder lacks a known reason. That table is the source of V, J and clone size, and D and trimming were worked out from the DNA. Within this sample are some 160,000 clones, with about 10% of them counted one time only. Together, the top ten hold roughly 0.72% of the sample.

The chain is encoded by TRBV28 joined to TRBJ1-1, with the identity of the D gene unclear. What was sequenced was central memory CD4+ T cells from blood. The clonotype was recovered from a woman aged 30 to 39 with type 1 diabetes. The CDR3 reads CVTRGDTEAFF. The nucleotide sequence is TGTGTGACACGGGGAGACACTGAAGCTTTCTTT.